Listed here are 27 T cell receptor beta chains from one sample, sequenced in a study of shared clonotypes between healthy human individuals. Here immunoSEQ multiplex PCR was the method, and the copy in TCRdb shows in-frame clones only, minus some. The sample yields about 990,000 clones, approximately 80% seen once. The sample consisted of memory CD4+ T cells from PBMCs. Subset noted: CD45RA-negative fraction. These receptors were obtained from a man aged 18 to 29 in good health. Some clones in this sample may be carry-over from other donors' samples.

The chain couples TRBV18 to TRBJ2-1, with D possibly being TRBD1 (5 bases). CDR1 and CDR2 from the germline V gene are KGHSH and LQKENI. CDR3 length equals 15 residues. V lost 5 bases, J lost 9 bases, and 20 bases lay in between. The CDR3 coding sequence is TGTGCCAGCTCAGTCGGGCAGGGCGCTATCAGTGAGCAGTTCTTC. It is translated as CASSVGQGAISEQFF.

The rearrangement links TRBV5-4 to TRBJ2-1; perhaps TRBD1 as D (5 bases). The CDR3 has 16 amino acids. Germline assignment: CDR1 SGHNT and CDR2 YYREEE (reference sequence). The V end was cut by 4 bases, the J end by 2 bases, with 16 bases between. CDR3 amino acids: CASSPTAGNPYNEQFF. As DNA, the CDR3 is TGTGCCAGCAGCCCGACGGCAGGGAACCCCTACAATGAGCAGTTCTTC.

This chain joins TRBV7-2 and TRBJ1-2; tentative D call: TRBD1 (5 bases). Trimming removed 1 base at V and 3 bases at J, with 15 bases between. Germline V gene data show CDR1 as SGHTA and CDR2 as FQGNSA. This CDR3 contains 16 residues. This CDR3 reads CASSLEGRGGHYGYTF. The CDR3 DNA is TGTGCCAGCAGCTTAGAAGGACGGGGCGGGCACTATGGCTACACCTTC.

This clone has a handful of counts. The chain recombines TRBV5-4 with TRBJ2-3, with TRBD1 matching 7 bases. The CDR3 extends over 16 amino acids. V lost 4 bases and J lost 0; bases outside the gene matches: 8. Germline-derived CDR1 and CDR2 are SGHNT and YYREEE (reference sequence). Here the CDR3 DNA reads TGTGCCAGCAGCCCCGGGACAGTAGCTAGCACAGATACGCAGTATTTT. This gives the protein CASSPGTVASTDTQYF. Full variable domain (remainder filled in from reference TRBV5-4 and TRBJ2-3): ETGVTQSPTHLIKTRGQQVTLRCSSQSGHNTVSWYQQALGQGPQFIFQYYREEENGRGNFPPRFSGLQFPNYSSELNVNALELDDSALYLCASSPGTVASTDTQYFGPGTRLTVL.

The rearrangement uses TRBV5-4 and TRBJ2-5; D perhaps matches TRBD2 (6 bases). V was trimmed by 1 base and J by 1 base, leaving 14 bases between them. Looked up from germline, CDR1 is SGHNT and CDR2 is YYREEE (reference sequence). The CDR3 is made up of 16 amino acids. The CDR3 DNA sequence: TGTGCCAGCAGCTTGTGGGAGGCCGGGACCCAAGAGACCCAGTACTTC. It codes for CASSLWEAGTQETQYF.

As concerns this clone: One end of the junction is discordant with germline, which a read error may explain. The genes are TRBV28 and TRBJ2-3, with 9 bases matching TRBD1. This CDR3 spans 14 amino acids. CDR1 and CDR2 from the germline V gene are MDHEN and SYDVKM. The CDR3 nucleotides read TGTGCCAGCAGTTTTACAGGGGGCACGGATACGCAGTATTTT. Amino acid sequence: CASSFTGGTDTQYF.

This chain joins TRBV2 and TRBJ2-1, with a weak D call TRBD2 (6 bases). This CDR3 region has 13 residues. CDR1 and CDR2 from the germline V gene are SNHLY and FYNNEI. The V end lost 6 bases, the J end lost 10 bases, and 16 bases lay between the germline ends. DNA of the CDR3: TGTGCCAGCAGGCCGGGGGAATTGGGAGAGCAGTTCTTC. Protein sequence: CASRPGELGEQFF. Looking up the rest from reference TRBV2 and TRBJ2-1 gives the full variable domain: EPEVTQTPSHQVTQMGQEVILRCVPISNHLYFYWYRQILGQKVEFLVSFYNNEISEKSEIFDDQFSVERPDGSNFTLKIRSTKLEDSAMYFCASRPGELGEQFFGPGTRLTVL.

The chain links TRBV18 to TRBJ1-1; TRBD1 aligns across 10 bases. The ends lost 3 bases at V and 11 bases at J; junction bases unmatched: 6. The germline gives CDR1 KGHSH, CDR2 LQKENI. This CDR3 is built from 13 residues. This CDR3 is CASSPTGGELAFF. For the CDR3, the DNA is TGTGCCAGCTCACCGACAGGGGGCGAACTGGCTTTCTTT.

The chain carries TRBV19 and TRBJ1-1; D perhaps matches TRBD1 (5 bases). The CDR3 runs 15 residues. Trimming cost V 4 bases and J 5 bases, with 17 bases left between them. In germline, CDR1 is LNHDA, CDR2 SQIVND (reference sequence). This chain's CDR3 is CASSNRAARGTEAFF. CDR3 DNA: TGTGCCAGTAGTAACCGCGCGGCGAGGGGAACTGAAGCTTTCTTT.

The V and J genes are TRBV19 and TRBJ1-1; the D is unclear. The CDR3 sequence is 14 residues long. Germline V gives CDR1 LNHDA, CDR2 SQIVND (reference sequence). Trimming removed 1 base from V and 1 base from J, with 7 bases in between. The CDR3 bases are TGTGCCAGTAGTATAGGACGGTGGAACACTGAAGCTTTCTTT. Amino acid sequence: CASSIGRWNTEAFF.

The chain is built from TRBV6-6 and TRBJ1-2, with TRBD1 as a possible D gene (5 bases). The CDR3 is 13 residues long. Germline V gene sequence: CDR1 MNHNY, CDR2 SVGAGI (reference sequence). V lost 4 bases and J lost 5, with 11 bases in between. CDR3 sequence (DNA): TGTGCCAGCAGTTCTCAGGGTGGATATGGCTACACCTTC. As protein: CASSSQGGYGYTF.

There are a few counts of this clone. This chain uses TRBV13 with TRBJ2-3, with D maybe TRBD2 (6 bases). The V end was cut by 5 bases, the J end by 7 bases, with 10 bases between. Germline CDR1 and CDR2: PRHDT and FYEKMQ (reference sequence). This CDR3 is 12 amino acids long. The CDR3 spells CASSRERNTQYF. The CDR3 DNA is TGTGCCAGCAGCCGGGAGCGAAATACGCAGTATTTT. Together with reference TRBV13 and TRBJ2-3, the CDR3 gives the full variable domain: AAGVIQSPRHLIKEKRETATLKCYPIPRHDTVYWYQQGPGQDPQFLISFYEKMQSDKGSIPDRFSAQQFSDYHSELNMSSLELGDSALYFCASSRERNTQYFGPGTRLTVL.

The chain carries TRBV5-6 and TRBJ2-7, with no clear D. Trimming left V 0 bases short and J 2 bases short, with 6 bases between. Per germline, CDR1 SGHDT and CDR2 YYEEEE. The CDR3 has 13 residues. CDR3 DNA: TGTGCCAGCAGCTTGGAAGTTGCCTACGAGCAGTACTTC. Amino acids: CASSLEVAYEQYF.

The chain employs TRBV4-2 and TRBJ2-7; D could derive from TRBD1 or TRBD2 (5 bases each). Germline V CDR1 and CDR2: LGHNA, YNFKEQ. This CDR3 spans 14 amino acids. With 4 bases removed from V and 7 bases from J, the gap between germline ends came to 17 bases. CDR3 in amino acids: CASSPGQGWGEQYF. The CDR3 nucleotides are TGTGCCAGCAGCCCGGGCCAGGGATGGGGGGAGCAGTACTTC.

The chain has TRBV11-1 and TRBJ2-1, with TRBD2 identical over 7 bases. CDR1 is SGHAT, CDR2 FQDESV, per germline (reference sequence). J gave up 6 bases and V 6 bases, and 17 bases lay outside the gene matches. The CDR3 covers 17 residues. As DNA, the CDR3 is TGTGCCAGCAGTCAGCCTAGCGGTCCCACCCGGGGCAATGAGCAGTTCTTC. Its translation is CASSQPSGPTRGNEQFF.

The chain has TRBV7-9 and TRBJ2-7, with D perhaps TRBD1 (6 bases). V gave up 3 bases and J gave up 4 bases, with 22 bases separating them. The CDR3 is made up of 17 amino acids. CDR1 and CDR2 (germline): SEHNR, FQNEAQ (reference sequence). This CDR3 reads CASSFGANRVLRYEQYF. Written as DNA, the CDR3 is TGTGCCAGCAGCTTTGGAGCCAACAGGGTACTGCGATACGAGCAGTACTTC.

This chain joins TRBV2 and TRBJ1-5, with a possible D match to TRBD1 (6 bases). Germline CDR1 is SNHLY and CDR2 is FYNNEI. The CDR3 length is 13 residues. V dropped 6 bases and J dropped 5 bases, with 11 bases sitting between them. The CDR3: CASSGQIDQPQHF. In DNA, the CDR3 is TGTGCCAGCAGCGGACAGATCGATCAGCCCCAGCATTTT.

The chain carries TRBV5-4 and TRBJ2-1; TRBD1 agrees at 10 bases. V lost 4 bases, J lost 4 bases, and 8 bases stayed unmatched. This CDR3 region has 16 residues. Germline V gives CDR1 SGHNT, CDR2 YYREEE (reference sequence). The CDR3 is CASSIGTGATYNEQFF. CDR3 coding DNA: TGTGCCAGCAGCATTGGGACAGGGGCAACGTACAATGAGCAGTTCTTC.

The chain uses TRBV6-6 and TRBJ1-2; tentative D call: TRBD1 (5 bases). Per germline, CDR1 MNHNY and CDR2 SVGAGI (reference sequence). V lost 7 bases to trimming and J lost 3 bases, with 15 bases between them. This CDR3 is built from 14 residues. This CDR3 is CASTHGGSDYGYTF. CDR3 DNA sequence: TGTGCCAGCACCCATGGGGGGTCAGACTATGGCTACACCTTC.

The chain links TRBV6-6 to TRBJ2-7; D might be TRBD2 (5 bases). V shed 0 bases and J shed 11 bases, with 23 bases lying between them. Germline V gene lookup returns CDR1 MNHNY and CDR2 SVGAGI (reference sequence). The CDR3 runs to 16 residues. Written as DNA, the CDR3 is TGTGCCAGCAGTTACTCGCCGTCCCGTTCGGACTCACGGGAGTACTTC. Protein product: CASSYSPSRSDSREYF.

V and J are TRBV20-1 and TRBJ1-2; the D gene is possibly TRBD1 (5 bases). Germline CDR1 and CDR2: DFQATT and SNEGSKA (reference sequence). V lost 6 bases and J lost 8, with 13 bases in between. The CDR3 is 11 amino acids. The CDR3 DNA reads TGCAGTGCCCCGGGGGGGGAGGGCTACACCTTC. As protein: CSAPGGEGYTF.

This chain's CDR3 is CASSPGHPTANIQYF. For the CDR3, the DNA is TGTGCCAGCTCCCCGGGACACCCGACCGCGAACATTCAGTACTTC. The chain links TRBV18 to TRBJ2-4, with D possibly being TRBD1 (6 bases). Trimming took off 6 bases at V and 7 bases at J, with 19 bases between the two ends. Germline assignment: CDR1 KGHSH and CDR2 LQKENI. CDR3 length: 15 amino acids.

This clone was observed once. V is TRBV5-1 and J is TRBJ2-7, with 12 bases matching TRBD2. Germline V lookup: CDR1 SGHRS, CDR2 YFSETQ. The CDR3 spans 15 residues. V was pared by 4 bases and J by 3 bases, with 5 bases of the junction left unmatched. The CDR3 region has the DNA TGCGCCAGCAGCGGAGGACTAGCGGGACGCTACGAGCAGTACTTC. This encodes CASSGGLAGRYEQYF.

The chain is built from TRBV7-3 and TRBJ1-6; D may be TRBD1 (5 bases). The CDR3 spans 15 residues. The germline V gene encodes CDR1 SGHTA and CDR2 FQGTGA. Trimming took off 5 bases at V and 9 bases at J, with 17 bases between the two ends. Written as DNA, the CDR3 is TGTGCCAGCAGCCCCGAAGGAACTGGGGGTTCACCCCTCCACTTT. Its protein is CASSPEGTGGSPLHF.

V and J are TRBV28 and TRBJ2-7, with 8 positions matching TRBD1. The germline V gene has CDR1 MDHEN and CDR2 SYDVKM. CDR3 length: 15 residues. V gave up 4 bases and J gave up 0 bases; unmatched junction bases: 5. The CDR3 DNA is TGTGCCAGCAGTTGGACAGGGAGGATCTCCTACGAGCAGTACTTC. It codes for CASSWTGRISYEQYF.

V and J are TRBV27 and TRBJ2-7; 9 nucleotides line up with TRBD2. The germline V gene encodes CDR1 MNHEY and CDR2 SMNVEV (reference sequence). The CDR3 covers 17 residues. J was trimmed by 0 bases and V by 6 bases; bases with no gene match: 12. The CDR3 reads CASSRLARGGYSYEQYF. CDR3 DNA: TGTGCCAGCAGCCGACTAGCGCGGGGGGGGTACTCCTACGAGCAGTACTTC.

The chain combines TRBV29-1 with TRBJ2-5; 12 bases align to TRBD2. Germline CDR1 is SQVTM and CDR2 is ANQGSEA. This CDR3 contains 15 residues. V trimming: 8 bases; J trimming: 4 bases; junction bases outside the gene matches: 11. CDR3 loop: CSLTSGRFGGETQYF. CDR3 DNA sequence: TGCAGCCTCACTAGCGGGAGGTTTGGAGGAGAGACCCAGTACTTC.